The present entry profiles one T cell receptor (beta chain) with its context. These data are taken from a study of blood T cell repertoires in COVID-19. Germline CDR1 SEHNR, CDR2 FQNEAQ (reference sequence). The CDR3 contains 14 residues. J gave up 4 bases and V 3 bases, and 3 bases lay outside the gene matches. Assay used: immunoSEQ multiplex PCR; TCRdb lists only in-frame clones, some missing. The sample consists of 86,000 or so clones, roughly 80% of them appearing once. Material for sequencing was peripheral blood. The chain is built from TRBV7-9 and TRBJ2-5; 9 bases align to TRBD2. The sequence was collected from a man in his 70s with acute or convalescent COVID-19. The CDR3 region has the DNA TGTGCCAGCAGCTTTAGCGGGGGTGGAGAGACCCAGTACTTC. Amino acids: CASSFSGGGETQYF.